This TCR beta chain originates from a study of healthy donors' naive CD4 and CD8 T cells. Study-level information: TCR alpha primers covered all functional IMGT alpha gene variants.

The study's findings and limits: Reportedly, most V and J gene segments showed naive CD4+ versus CD8+ bias. Positive CDR3 charge linked to CD4+ cells, negative to CD8+ cells.

In the case of this clonotype: Its specificity is not known.

There are 13 residues in the CDR3. V dropped 5 bases and J dropped 1 base, with 8 bases sitting between them. Per the germline V gene, CDR1 is MNHEY and CDR2 is SVGAGI. Naive T cells were sorted: CD4+CD8-CD45RO-CD45RA+ for CD4+, CD8+CD4-CD45RA+CD27bright for CD8+. TCR libraries were built from 450 to 650 ng of total RNA by linear amplification. TCRdb ran MiXCR on the reads and lists one entry per CDR3 protein. The data hold roughly 200,000 distinct CDR3 sequences, with around three quarters observed a single time. The J gene is TRBJ1-2, the V gene TRBV6-5, with a possible D match to TRBD1 (6 bases). The sequencing sample was made of naive CD4+ and CD8+ T cells sorted from blood, pooled from several donors. This receptor was identified in a pool of human donors in good health; the sample pools cells from several healthy donors. This CDR3 reads CASSRQVNYGYTF. The CDR3 nucleotides are TGTGCCAGCAGTAGACAGGTTAACTATGGCTACACCTTC.